This T cell receptor beta chain was retrieved from a study of human T cells and chemical hapten exposure. Whole-study results and caveats: TCRs at high frequency, those above 1 in 1000, did not change with DPC sensitization.

Time point described: patch test 1, 2 weeks after DPC sensitization. Documented treatment: therapeutic diphenylcyclopropenone sensitization with weekly scalp DPC. Each CDR3 protein is one row after TCRdb ran MiXCR on the RACE reads. The table has 70,000 to 75,000 distinct CDR3 sequences, around 30% seen once; the top ten hold approximately 9.1%. The germline CDR1 and CDR2 sequences are SQVTM and ANQGSEA. The V segment lost 4 bases and the J segment 6 bases; nucleotides outside the gene matches: 5. The CDR3 runs to 13 residues. About this clonotype itself: What it binds is unknown.

The clonotype comes from a man aged 40-49 years with alopecia areata. Some clones in this sample may be carry-over from other donors' samples. The rearrangement links TRBV29-1 to TRBJ1-2; 10 bases match TRBD1. Sequenced material: whole blood, taken in connection with sensitization to the hapten diphenylcyclopropenone (DPC). The CDR3 is CSVGDRGMNGYTF. CDR3 nucleotides: TGCAGCGTTGGGGACAGGGGAATGAATGGCTACACCTTC.